Below, 11 T cell receptor beta chains from the same sample are listed, as sequenced in a study of OX40 agonist ivuxolimab in advanced cancers. Profiling relied on immunoSEQ multiplex PCR, and the TCRdb table lists in-frame clones only, not all of them. The sample records around 21,000 clones, roughly 80% being singletons. The sequencing used CD4+ or CD8+ T cells sorted from blood, collected in a trial of the OX40 agonist ivuxolimab. These receptors originate from an adult with an advanced solid tumor such as melanoma, head and neck, liver or kidney cancer.

The table lists this clone with a few counts. The rearrangement links TRBV27 to TRBJ1-3, with 7 bases fitting TRBD1. With 5 bases clipped from V and 3 bases from J, the junction kept 4 bases outside the gene matches. CDR3 size: 14 residues. Germline V gene lookup returns CDR1 MNHEY and CDR2 SMNVEV (reference sequence). CDR3 sequence reads: CASSPDRHGNTIYF. CDR3 nucleotides: TGTGCCAGCAGTCCGGACAGGCATGGAAACACCATATATTTT.

The chain joins TRBV11-2 to TRBJ2-5; 7 bases agree with TRBD2. The CDR3 sequence is 12 residues long. Germline assignment: CDR1 SGHAT and CDR2 FQNNGV. The V and J ends lost 8 bases and 4 bases, in that order; junction bases with no gene match: 4. As DNA, the CDR3 is TGTGCCAGCGGGAGGGCCGCAGAGACCCAGTACTTC. The encoded protein is CASGRAAETQYF. Drawing the rest from reference TRBV11-2 and TRBJ2-5, the complete variable domain is EAGVAQSPRYKIIEKRQSVAFWCNPISGHATLYWYQQILGQGPKLLIQFQNNGVVDDSQLPKDRFSAERLKGVDSTLKIQPAKLEDSAVYLCASGRAAETQYFGPGTRLLVL.

This sequence joins TRBV27 and TRBJ1-4; unclear D gene. From germline, CDR1 is MNHEY and CDR2 SMNVEV (reference sequence). CDR3 length: 16 amino acids. The ends were cut back, 7 bases at V and 7 bases at J, with 22 bases in the middle. CDR3 sequence reads: CASTTRLLKAGEKLFF. CDR3 in DNA: TGTGCCAGCACCACCCGCCTCTTGAAAGCAGGTGAAAAACTGTTTTTT.

The chain couples TRBV6-6 to TRBJ2-5, with 8 positions matching TRBD1. CDR1 and CDR2 (germline): MNHNY, SVGAGI (reference sequence). The CDR3 length is 16 residues. The junction had 8 bases not matched to a gene; V was cut back by 0 bases and J by 5 bases. In nucleotides, the CDR3 is TGTGCCAGCAGTTACTCGAGCCAGGGGGCCGATGAGACCCAGTACTTC. This encodes CASSYSSQGADETQYF.

The gene calls are TRBV6-6 and TRBJ1-2; a possible D gene is TRBD1 (5 bases). Trimming removed 2 bases from V and 2 bases from J, with 9 bases in between. Germline loops: CDR1 MNHNY, CDR2 SVGAGI (reference sequence). CDR3 length: 14 residues. The chain's CDR3 is CASSYGGVNYGYTF. The CDR3 DNA reads TGTGCCAGCAGTTACGGGGGGGTGAACTATGGCTACACCTTC.

V usage is TRBV5-5 and J usage is TRBJ2-3; 9 bases agree with TRBD1. V dropped 4 bases and J dropped 2; count of bases not matched to a gene: 11. There are 17 residues in the CDR3. The germline CDR1 and CDR2 sequences are SGHKS and YYEKEE (reference sequence). CDR3 in amino acids: CASSPGQGRGNTDTQYF. The CDR3 nucleotides read TGTGCCAGCAGCCCCGGACAGGGGAGGGGGAACACAGATACGCAGTATTTT.

The chain carries TRBV2 and TRBJ2-5, with 11 bases identical to TRBD2. Germline trimming cut 7 bases from V and 3 bases from J; bases unmatched to any gene: 4. CDR1 SNHLY and CDR2 FYNNEI come from the germline V gene. The CDR3 is 14 residues long. The CDR3 protein is CASNPLAGEETQYF. CDR3 in DNA: TGTGCCAGCAACCCACTAGCGGGGGAAGAGACCCAGTACTTC.

This clone came up a few times. This sequence joins TRBV2 and TRBJ2-7; 8 bases map to TRBD1. With 2 bases clipped from V and 4 bases from J, the junction kept 7 bases outside the gene matches. Germline CDR1 SNHLY, CDR2 FYNNEI. The CDR3 length is 15 residues. CDR3 amino acids: CASSERAGGFYEQYF. For the CDR3, the DNA is TGTGCCAGCAGTGAACGGGCAGGGGGCTTTTACGAGCAGTACTTC.

The rearrangement joins TRBV14 to TRBJ1-5; TRBD1 matches 8 bases. The CDR3 is 13 amino acids. Trimming removed 1 base from V and 7 bases from J; junction bases left unmatched: 0. The germline V gene has CDR1 SGHDN and CDR2 FVKESK. The CDR3 region has the DNA TGTGCCAGCAGCCAAGGACAGGGGCAGCCCCAGCATTTT. Amino acid sequence: CASSQGQGQPQHF.

The chain uses TRBV6-1 and TRBJ2-1; TRBD2 aligns across 9 bases. The junction had 8 bases not matched to a gene; V was cut back by 1 base and J by 7 bases. From germline, CDR1 is MNHNS and CDR2 SASEGT. This CDR3 spans 16 amino acids. The CDR3 reads CASSEEAAGGGNEQFF. Written as DNA, the CDR3 is TGTGCCAGCAGTGAAGAGGCAGCGGGAGGAGGGAATGAGCAGTTCTTC.

The chain links TRBV4-2 to TRBJ2-1, with 8 positions matching TRBD2. Germline CDR1 is LGHNA and CDR2 is YNFKEQ. After removal of 4 bases from V and 7 bases from J, the junction contained 9 bases not matched to a gene. This CDR3 is 15 amino acids long. In DNA, the CDR3 is TGTGCCAGCAGCCGGACCGGGACTAGTAAGAATGAGCAGTTCTTC. As protein: CASSRTGTSKNEQFF.